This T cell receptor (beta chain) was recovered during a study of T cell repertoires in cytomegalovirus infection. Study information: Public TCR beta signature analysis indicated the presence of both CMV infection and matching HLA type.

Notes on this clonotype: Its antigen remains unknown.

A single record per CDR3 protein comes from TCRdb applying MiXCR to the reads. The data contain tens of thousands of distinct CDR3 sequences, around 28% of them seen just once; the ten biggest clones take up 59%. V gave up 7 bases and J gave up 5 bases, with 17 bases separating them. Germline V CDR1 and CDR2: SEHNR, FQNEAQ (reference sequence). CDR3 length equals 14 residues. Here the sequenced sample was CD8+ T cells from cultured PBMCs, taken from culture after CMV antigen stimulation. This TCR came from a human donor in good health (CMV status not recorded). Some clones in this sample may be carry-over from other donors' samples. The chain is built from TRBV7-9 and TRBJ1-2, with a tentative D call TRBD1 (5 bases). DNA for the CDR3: TGTGCCAGCATCGAATTGTTGGAGGGGTATGGCTACACCTTC. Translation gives CASIELLEGYGYTF.